This TCR beta chain derives from a study of response to subunit inactivated influenza vaccine. TCRdb fed the RT-PCR reads into MiXCR, producing one record per CDR3 protein. This table holds about 540,000 distinct CDR3 sequences, 20% to 25% found once. The same data also contributed to another study, on T cells expressing NK-cell markers. That report notes: 5'RACE template switching built TCR beta cDNA with unique molecular identifiers. Underlying the TCR beta repertoires were sorted CD3+CD56+NKG2C+, CD3+CD56+NKG2C- and CD3+CD56-NKG2C+ T cells. Seven of the eight sequenced donors were HCMV-seropositive; one was seronegative.

This receptor was obtained from a man in his forties or fifties who received an inactivated influenza vaccine. The material sequenced was CD4+ T cells sorted from PBMCs, taken about 13 days after vaccination.

CDR3 DNA sequence: TGTGCCAGCAGTGTAGACAGAGCTAGCACAGATACGCAGTATTTT. This encodes CASSVDRASTDTQYF. The chain employs TRBV6-4 and TRBJ2-3, with a tentative D call TRBD1 (5 bases). V was cut by 4 bases and J by 0 bases, with 11 bases left in between. CDR3 size: 15 residues. Germline CDR1 is MRHNA and CDR2 is SNTAGT.